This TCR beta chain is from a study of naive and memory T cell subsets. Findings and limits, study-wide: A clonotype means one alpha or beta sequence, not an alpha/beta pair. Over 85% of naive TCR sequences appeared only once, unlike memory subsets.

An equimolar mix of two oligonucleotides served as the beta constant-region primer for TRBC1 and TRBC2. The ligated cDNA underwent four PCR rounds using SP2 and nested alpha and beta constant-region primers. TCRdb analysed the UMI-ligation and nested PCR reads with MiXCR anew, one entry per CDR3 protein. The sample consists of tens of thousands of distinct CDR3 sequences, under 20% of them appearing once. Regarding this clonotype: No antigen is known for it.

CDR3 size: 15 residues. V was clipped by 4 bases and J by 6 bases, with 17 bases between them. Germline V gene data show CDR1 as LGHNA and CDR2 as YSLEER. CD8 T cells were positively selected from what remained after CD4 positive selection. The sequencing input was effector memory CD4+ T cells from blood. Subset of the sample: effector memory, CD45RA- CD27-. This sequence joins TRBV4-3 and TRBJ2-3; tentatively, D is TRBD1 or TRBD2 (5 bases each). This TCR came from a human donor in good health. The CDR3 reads CASSRGTLEVDTQYF. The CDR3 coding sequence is TGCGCCAGCAGCCGGGGGACCCTGGAGGTTGATACGCAGTATTTT.